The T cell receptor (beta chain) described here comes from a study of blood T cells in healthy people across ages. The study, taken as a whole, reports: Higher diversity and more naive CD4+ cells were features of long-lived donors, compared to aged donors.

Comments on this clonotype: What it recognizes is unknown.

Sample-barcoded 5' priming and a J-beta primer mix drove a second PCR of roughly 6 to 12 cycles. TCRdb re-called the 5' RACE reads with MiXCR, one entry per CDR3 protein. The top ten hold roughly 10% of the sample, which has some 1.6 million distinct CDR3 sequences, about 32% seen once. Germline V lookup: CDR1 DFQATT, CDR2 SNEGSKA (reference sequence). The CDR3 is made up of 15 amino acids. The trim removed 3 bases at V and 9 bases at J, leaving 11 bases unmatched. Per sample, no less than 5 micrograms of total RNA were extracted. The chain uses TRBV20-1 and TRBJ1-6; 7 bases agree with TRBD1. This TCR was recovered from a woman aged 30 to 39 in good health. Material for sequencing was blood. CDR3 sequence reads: CSASETGTASSPLHF. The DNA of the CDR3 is TGCAGTGCTAGTGAAACCGGGACAGCGAGTTCACCCCTCCACTTT.